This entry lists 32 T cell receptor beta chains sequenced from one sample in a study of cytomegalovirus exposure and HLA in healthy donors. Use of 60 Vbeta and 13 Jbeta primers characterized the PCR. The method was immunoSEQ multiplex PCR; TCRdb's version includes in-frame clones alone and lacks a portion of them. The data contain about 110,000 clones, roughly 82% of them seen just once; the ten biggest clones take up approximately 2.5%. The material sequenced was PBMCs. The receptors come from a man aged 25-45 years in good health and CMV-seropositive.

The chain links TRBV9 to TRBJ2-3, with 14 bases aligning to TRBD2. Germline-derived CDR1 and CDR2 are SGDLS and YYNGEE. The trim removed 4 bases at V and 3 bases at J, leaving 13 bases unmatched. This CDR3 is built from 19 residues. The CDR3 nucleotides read TGTGCCAGCAGCCCCCGGACTAGCGGGGGGCAAGCCCGAACAGATACGCAGTATTTT. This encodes CASSPRTSGGQARTDTQYF.

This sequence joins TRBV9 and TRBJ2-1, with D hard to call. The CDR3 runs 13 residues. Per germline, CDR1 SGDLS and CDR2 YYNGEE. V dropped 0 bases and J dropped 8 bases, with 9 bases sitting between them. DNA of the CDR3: TGTGCCAGCAGCGTAGGATCTGGAGATGAGCAGTTCTTC. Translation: CASSVGSGDEQFF.

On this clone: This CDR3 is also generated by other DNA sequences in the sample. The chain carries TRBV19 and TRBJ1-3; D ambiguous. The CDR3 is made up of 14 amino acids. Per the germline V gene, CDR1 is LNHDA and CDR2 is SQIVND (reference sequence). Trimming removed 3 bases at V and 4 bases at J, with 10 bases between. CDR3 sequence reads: CASSIRGSGNTIYF. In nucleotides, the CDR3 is TGTGCCAGTAGTATCCGCGGGTCCGGAAACACCATATATTTT.

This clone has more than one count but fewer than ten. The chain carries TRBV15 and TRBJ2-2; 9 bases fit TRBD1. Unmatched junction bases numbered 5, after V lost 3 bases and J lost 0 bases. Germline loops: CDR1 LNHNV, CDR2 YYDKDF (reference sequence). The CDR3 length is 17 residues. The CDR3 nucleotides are TGTGCCACCAGCAGGGCACAGGGGGCTGCGAACACCGGGGAGCTGTTTTTT. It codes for CATSRAQGAANTGELFF.

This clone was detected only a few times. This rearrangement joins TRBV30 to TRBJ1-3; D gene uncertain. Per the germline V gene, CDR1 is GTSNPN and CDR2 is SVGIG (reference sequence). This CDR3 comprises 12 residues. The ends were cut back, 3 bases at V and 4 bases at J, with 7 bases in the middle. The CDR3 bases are TGTGCCTGGAGCGGAGGGGGAAACACCATATATTTT. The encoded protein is CAWSGGGNTIYF.

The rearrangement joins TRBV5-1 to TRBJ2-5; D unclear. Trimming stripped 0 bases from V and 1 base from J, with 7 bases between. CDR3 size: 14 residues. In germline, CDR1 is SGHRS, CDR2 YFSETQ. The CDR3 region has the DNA TGCGCCAGCAGCTTGGGGTTTAGCCAAGAGACCCAGTACTTC. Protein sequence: CASSLGFSQETQYF.

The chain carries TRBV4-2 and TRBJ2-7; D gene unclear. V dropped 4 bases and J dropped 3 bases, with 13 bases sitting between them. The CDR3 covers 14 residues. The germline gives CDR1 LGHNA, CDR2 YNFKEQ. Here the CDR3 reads CASSLRKGSYEQYF. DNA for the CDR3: TGTGCCAGCAGCCTCAGGAAAGGTAGCTACGAGCAGTACTTC.

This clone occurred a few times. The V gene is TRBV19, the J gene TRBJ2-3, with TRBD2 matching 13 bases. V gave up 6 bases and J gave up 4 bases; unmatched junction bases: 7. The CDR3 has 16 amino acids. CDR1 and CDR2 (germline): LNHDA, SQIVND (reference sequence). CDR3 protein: CASRLGTSGVPDTQYF. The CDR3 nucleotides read TGTGCCAGTAGGCTAGGGACTAGCGGGGTCCCAGATACGCAGTATTTT.

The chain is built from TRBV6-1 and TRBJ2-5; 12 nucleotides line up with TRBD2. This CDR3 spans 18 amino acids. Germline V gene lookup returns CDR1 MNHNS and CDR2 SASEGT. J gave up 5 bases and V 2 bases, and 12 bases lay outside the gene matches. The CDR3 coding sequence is TGTGCCAGCAGTGAATATCCCCCTAGCGGGGGGGTGGAGGAGACCCAGTACTTC. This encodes CASSEYPPSGGVEETQYF.

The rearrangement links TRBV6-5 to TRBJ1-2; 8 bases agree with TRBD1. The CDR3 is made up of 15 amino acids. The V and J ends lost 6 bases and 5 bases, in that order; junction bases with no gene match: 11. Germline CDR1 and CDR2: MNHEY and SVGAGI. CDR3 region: CASRLMTGVLYGYTF. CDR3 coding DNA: TGTGCCAGCAGACTAATGACAGGGGTCCTTTATGGCTACACCTTC.

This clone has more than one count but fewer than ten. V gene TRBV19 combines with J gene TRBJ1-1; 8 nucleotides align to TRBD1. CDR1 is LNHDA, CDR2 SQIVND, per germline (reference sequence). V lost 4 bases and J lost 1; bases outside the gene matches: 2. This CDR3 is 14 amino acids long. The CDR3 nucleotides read TGTGCCAGTAGTAGGGGGACAGGGAACACTGAAGCTTTCTTT. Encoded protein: CASSRGTGNTEAFF.

The CDR3 bases are TGTGCCATCAAGGAAGGACAGGGGAAACGTGGCTACACCTTC. This gives the protein CAIKEGQGKRGYTF. V is TRBV19 and J is TRBJ1-2; 9 nucleotides line up with TRBD1. V shed 10 bases, J shed 7 bases, and the junction held 13 bases outside the gene matches. CDR1 is LNHDA, CDR2 SQIVND, per germline (reference sequence). This CDR3 has 14 residues. Complete variable domain (other parts from reference TRBV19 and TRBJ1-2): DGGITQSPKYLFRKEGQNVTLSCEQNLNHDAMYWYRQDPGQGLRLIYYSQIVNDFQKGDIAEGYSVSREKKESFPLTVTSAQKNPTAFYLCAIKEGQGKRGYTFGSGTRLTVV.

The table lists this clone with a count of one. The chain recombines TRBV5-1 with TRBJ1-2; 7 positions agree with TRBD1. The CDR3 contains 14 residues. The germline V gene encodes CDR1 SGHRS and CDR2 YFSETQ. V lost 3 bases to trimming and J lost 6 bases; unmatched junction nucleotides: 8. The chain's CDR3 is CASSSRDRGDGYTF. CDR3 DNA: TGCGCCAGCAGCTCCCGGGACAGAGGCGATGGCTACACCTTC.

CDR3 in DNA: TGTGCCAGCAGCTTAGAGGGTACAGGGTACTATGGCTACACCTTC. Its protein product is CASSLEGTGYYGYTF. The chain carries TRBV11-2 and TRBJ1-2, with D possibly matching TRBD1 (6 bases). Germline values: CDR1 SGHAT, CDR2 FQNNGV. Trimming removed 0 bases at V and 3 bases at J, with 11 bases between. The CDR3 is 15 amino acids. Full variable domain (remainder filled in from reference TRBV11-2 and TRBJ1-2): EAGVAQSPRYKIIEKRQSVAFWCNPISGHATLYWYQQILGQGPKLLIQFQNNGVVDDSQLPKDRFSAERLKGVDSTLKIQPAKLEDSAVYLCASSLEGTGYYGYTFGSGTRLTVV.

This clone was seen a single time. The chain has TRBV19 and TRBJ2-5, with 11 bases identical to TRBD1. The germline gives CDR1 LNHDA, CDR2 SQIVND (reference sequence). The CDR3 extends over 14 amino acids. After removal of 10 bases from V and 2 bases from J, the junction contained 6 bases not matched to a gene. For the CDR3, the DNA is TGTGCCACAAGGACAGGGGGCTATCAAGAGACCCAGTACTTC. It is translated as CATRTGGYQETQYF.

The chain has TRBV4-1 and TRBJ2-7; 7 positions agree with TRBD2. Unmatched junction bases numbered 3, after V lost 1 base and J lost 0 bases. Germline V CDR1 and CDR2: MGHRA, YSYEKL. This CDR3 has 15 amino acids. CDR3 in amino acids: CASSQAGGGSYEQYF. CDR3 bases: TGCGCCAGCAGCCAAGCGGGGGGAGGCTCCTACGAGCAGTACTTC.

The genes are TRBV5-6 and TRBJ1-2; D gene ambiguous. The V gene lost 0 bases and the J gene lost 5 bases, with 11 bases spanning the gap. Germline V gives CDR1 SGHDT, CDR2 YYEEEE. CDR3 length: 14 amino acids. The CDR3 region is CASSLGTLQYGYTF. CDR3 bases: TGTGCCAGCAGCTTGGGTACTCTGCAATATGGCTACACCTTC.

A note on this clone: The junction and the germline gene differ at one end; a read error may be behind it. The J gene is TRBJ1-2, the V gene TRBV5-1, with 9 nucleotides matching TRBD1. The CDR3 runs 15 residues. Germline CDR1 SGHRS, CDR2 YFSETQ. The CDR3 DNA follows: TGCGCCGGCAGCTTACAGGGGGCCTCTAACTATGGCTACACCTTC. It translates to CAGSLQGASNYGYTF.

The CDR3 is CASRPGTGDYGYTF. CDR3 in DNA: TGTGCCAGCAGACCAGGGACAGGGGATTATGGCTACACCTTC. V usage is TRBV2 and J usage is TRBJ1-2; 10 positions agree with TRBD1. This CDR3 region has 14 residues. The junction had 6 bases not matched to a gene; V was cut back by 6 bases and J by 5 bases. Germline values: CDR1 SNHLY, CDR2 FYNNEI.

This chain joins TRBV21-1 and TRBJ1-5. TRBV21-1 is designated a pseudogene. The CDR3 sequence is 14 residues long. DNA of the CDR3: TGTGCCAGCAGCAAATCGTTCGGGAATCAGCCCCAGCATTTT. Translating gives CASSKSFGNQPQHF.

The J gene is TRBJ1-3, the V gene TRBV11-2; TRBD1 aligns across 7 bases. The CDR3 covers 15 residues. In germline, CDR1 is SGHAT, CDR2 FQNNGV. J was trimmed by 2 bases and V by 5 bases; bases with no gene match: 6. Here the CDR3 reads CASSATGTAGNTIYF. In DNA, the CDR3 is TGTGCCAGCAGCGCAACCGGGACAGCTGGAAACACCATATATTTT. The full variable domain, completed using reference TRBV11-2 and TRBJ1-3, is EAGVAQSPRYKIIEKRQSVAFWCNPISGHATLYWYQQILGQGPKLLIQFQNNGVVDDSQLPKDRFSAERLKGVDSTLKIQPAKLEDSAVYLCASSATGTAGNTIYFGEGSWLTVV.

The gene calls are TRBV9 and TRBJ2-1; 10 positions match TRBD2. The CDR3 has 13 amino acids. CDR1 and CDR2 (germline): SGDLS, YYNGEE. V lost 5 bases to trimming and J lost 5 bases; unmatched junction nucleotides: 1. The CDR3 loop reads CASSGLADNEQFF. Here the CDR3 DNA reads TGTGCCAGCAGTGGACTAGCGGACAATGAGCAGTTCTTC.

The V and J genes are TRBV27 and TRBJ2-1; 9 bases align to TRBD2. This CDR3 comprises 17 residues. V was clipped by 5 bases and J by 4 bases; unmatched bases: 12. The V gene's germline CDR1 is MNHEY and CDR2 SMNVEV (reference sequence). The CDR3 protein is CASSPSERGALYNEQFF. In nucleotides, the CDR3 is TGTGCCAGCAGTCCCTCGGAGCGGGGGGCCCTGTACAATGAGCAGTTCTTC.

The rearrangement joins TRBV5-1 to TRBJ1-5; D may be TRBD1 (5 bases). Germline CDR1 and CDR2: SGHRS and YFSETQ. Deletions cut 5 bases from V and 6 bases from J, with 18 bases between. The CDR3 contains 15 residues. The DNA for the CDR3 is TGCGCCAGCAGTATGATCAGGGTTCGCGCTCAGCCCCAGCATTTT. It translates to CASSMIRVRAQPQHF.

The CDR3 here is CASSLSAGLTYEQYF. The CDR3 bases are TGTGCCAGCAGTTTATCCGCGGGACTTACCTACGAGCAGTACTTC. This chain joins TRBV27 and TRBJ2-7, with D possibly being TRBD2 (6 bases). V lost 0 bases and J 2 bases, leaving 11 bases between the germline ends. The germline gives CDR1 MNHEY, CDR2 SMNVEV (reference sequence). CDR3 length equals 15 residues.

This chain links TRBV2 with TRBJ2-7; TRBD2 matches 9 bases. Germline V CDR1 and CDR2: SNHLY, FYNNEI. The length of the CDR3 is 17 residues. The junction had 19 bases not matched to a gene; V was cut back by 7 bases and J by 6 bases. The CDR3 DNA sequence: TGTGCCAGCAATCGCGTATACGCTATGGGACTAGCTCCCGAGCAGTACTTC. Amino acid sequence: CASNRVYAMGLAPEQYF.

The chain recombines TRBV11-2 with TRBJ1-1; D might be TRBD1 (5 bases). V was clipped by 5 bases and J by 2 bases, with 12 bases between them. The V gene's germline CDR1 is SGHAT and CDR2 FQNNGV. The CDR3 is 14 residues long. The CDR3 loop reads CASSRGRTNTEAFF. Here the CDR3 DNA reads TGTGCCAGCAGCCGTGGAAGGACAAACACTGAAGCTTTCTTT.

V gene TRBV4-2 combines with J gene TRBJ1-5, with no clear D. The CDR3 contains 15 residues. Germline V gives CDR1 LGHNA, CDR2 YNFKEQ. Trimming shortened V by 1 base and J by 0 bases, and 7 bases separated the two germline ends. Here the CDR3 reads CASSQAEDSNQPQHF. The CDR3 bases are TGTGCCAGCAGCCAAGCAGAGGATAGCAATCAGCCCCAGCATTTT.

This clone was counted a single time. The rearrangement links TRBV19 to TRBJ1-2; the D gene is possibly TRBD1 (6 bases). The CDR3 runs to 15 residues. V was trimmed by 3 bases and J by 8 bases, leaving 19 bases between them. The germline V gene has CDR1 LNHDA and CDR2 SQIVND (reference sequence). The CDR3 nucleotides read TGTGCCAGTAGTATGACTCCAGGGGCAGCAAGAGGCTACACCTTC. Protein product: CASSMTPGAARGYTF.

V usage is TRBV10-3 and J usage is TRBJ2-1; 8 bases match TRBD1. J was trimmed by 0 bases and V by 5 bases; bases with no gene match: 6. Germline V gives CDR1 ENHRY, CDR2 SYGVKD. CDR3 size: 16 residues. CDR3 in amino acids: CAISNPTGASYNEQFF. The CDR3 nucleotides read TGTGCCATCAGTAACCCGACAGGGGCCTCCTACAATGAGCAGTTCTTC.

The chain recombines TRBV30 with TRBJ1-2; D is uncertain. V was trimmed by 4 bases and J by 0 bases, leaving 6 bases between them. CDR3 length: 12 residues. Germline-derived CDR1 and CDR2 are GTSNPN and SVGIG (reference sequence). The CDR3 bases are TGTGCCTGGACAGGTACTAACTATGGCTACACCTTC. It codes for CAWTGTNYGYTF.

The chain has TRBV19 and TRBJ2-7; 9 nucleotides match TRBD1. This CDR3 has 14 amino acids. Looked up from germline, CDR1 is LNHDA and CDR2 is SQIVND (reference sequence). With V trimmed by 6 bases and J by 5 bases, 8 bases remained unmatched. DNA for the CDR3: TGTGCCAGTAGCCAACAGGGGGCATCAGACGAGCAGTACTTC. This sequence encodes CASSQQGASDEQYF.